Listed here are 15 T cell receptor beta chains from one sample, sequenced in a study of T cell changes during pregnancy in multiple sclerosis. Some clones are missing from TCRdb's copy, which holds only in-frame ones; the method was immunoSEQ multiplex PCR. Of about 80,000 clones detected, 92% appear once; the ten largest clones hold about 1.5%. This specimen was peripheral blood, taken before pregnancy. These receptors came from a female donor with multiple sclerosis, enrolled in a pregnancy study.

This chain links TRBV10-1 with TRBJ2-1; D is unclear. The CDR3 is 13 amino acids. V was clipped by 3 bases and J by 6 bases, with 9 bases between them. From germline, CDR1 is WNHNN and CDR2 SYGVQD (reference sequence). Here the CDR3 reads CASSDESLNEQFF. The CDR3 DNA is TGCGCCAGCAGTGATGAGAGTCTCAATGAGCAGTTCTTC.

In DNA, the CDR3 is TGTGCCAGCAGCTTAGCCCGGACAGGGAGAAACACAGATACGCAGTATTTT. Its protein is CASSLARTGRNTDTQYF. V is TRBV11-3 and J is TRBJ2-3, with 8 bases lining up with TRBD1. The length of the CDR3 is 17 residues. V was pared by 1 base and J by 2 bases, with 8 bases of the junction left unmatched. Germline V CDR1 and CDR2: SGHNT, YENEEA.

The rearrangement uses TRBV12-5 and TRBJ2-1; D is perhaps TRBD2 (7 bases). Trimming left V 4 bases short and J 2 bases short, with 18 bases between. The CDR3 spans 17 residues. Germline CDR1 LGHNT, CDR2 FRNRAP. The chain's CDR3 is CASGSSAGGPTYNEQFF. The CDR3 DNA follows: TGTGCTAGTGGTTCCTCTGCCGGGGGGCCGACCTACAATGAGCAGTTCTTC.

The chain has TRBV11-1 and TRBJ1-6; possibly TRBD1 for D (6 bases). Germline assignment: CDR1 SGHAT and CDR2 FQDESV (reference sequence). With 0 bases removed from V and 7 bases from J, the gap between germline ends came to 10 bases. The CDR3 runs to 15 residues. The CDR3: CASSLADRENSPLHF. In nucleotides, the CDR3 is TGTGCCAGCAGCTTAGCGGACAGAGAGAATTCACCCCTCCACTTT.

This clone appeared once. V is TRBV11-2 and J is TRBJ2-5; a possible D gene is TRBD1 (6 bases). Between the trimmed V and J ends, which lost 0 bases and 3 bases, there was a span of 8 bases. The length of the CDR3 is 14 residues. Germline CDR1 reads SGHAT; CDR2 reads FQNNGV. The CDR3 DNA reads TGTGCCAGCAGCTTAGAGTGGACAGAAGAGACCCAGTACTTC. Protein sequence: CASSLEWTEETQYF.

The sample holds a few counts of this clone. The chain joins TRBV9 to TRBJ1-2; D gene unclear. This CDR3 comprises 15 residues. Germline CDR1 SGDLS, CDR2 YYNGEE. With 4 bases removed from V and 1 base from J, the gap between germline ends came to 14 bases. The CDR3 protein is CASSPPGVGNYGYTF. DNA of the CDR3: TGTGCCAGCAGCCCTCCTGGAGTCGGTAACTATGGCTACACCTTC.

This clone was observed a handful of times. The chain employs TRBV5-1 and TRBJ1-1, with TRBD1 matching 9 bases. J was trimmed by 4 bases and V by 3 bases; bases with no gene match: 1. The V gene's germline CDR1 is SGHRS and CDR2 YFSETQ. There are 13 residues in the CDR3. The CDR3 protein is CASSSGQGTEAFF. The CDR3 DNA follows: TGCGCCAGCAGCTCGGGACAGGGCACTGAAGCTTTCTTT.

The J gene is TRBJ2-1, the V gene TRBV10-3, with D hard to call. V gave up 4 bases and J gave up 3 bases, with 10 bases separating them. Germline loops: CDR1 ENHRY, CDR2 SYGVKD. The CDR3 is made up of 14 amino acids. The CDR3 region is CAISGKQLYNEQFF. CDR3 bases: TGTGCCATCAGTGGAAAACAGCTCTACAATGAGCAGTTCTTC.

This chain uses TRBV10-3 with TRBJ2-7; tentatively, D is TRBD2 (6 bases). V lost 6 bases and J lost 0, with 6 bases in between. This CDR3 is built from 12 residues. Per germline, CDR1 ENHRY and CDR2 SYGVKD. The CDR3 region has the DNA TGTGCCATCAGCGGGAGCTCCTACGAGCAGTACTTC. It yields the protein CAISGSSYEQYF.

This chain links TRBV9 with TRBJ1-1; TRBD1 is a possible D gene (5 bases). CDR3 length: 18 residues. Germline-derived CDR1 and CDR2 are SGDLS and YYNGEE. Trimming stripped 0 bases from V and 3 bases from J, with 21 bases between. The CDR3, as DNA: TGTGCCAGCAGCGTAGCCCCCCCCGGTAGGGGAGGGGACACTGAAGCTTTCTTT. Protein sequence: CASSVAPPGRGGDTEAFF.

This chain joins TRBV29-1 and TRBJ1-2; TRBD1 agrees at 7 bases. The germline V gene encodes CDR1 SQVTM and CDR2 ANQGSEA. With V trimmed by 7 bases and J by 0 bases, 2 bases remained unmatched. This CDR3 comprises 12 residues. The CDR3 sequence: CSAGTANYGYTF. The CDR3 bases are TGCAGCGCCGGGACAGCTAACTATGGCTACACCTTC.

This rearrangement joins TRBV15 to TRBJ1-1; TRBD1 aligns across 10 bases. This CDR3 region has 16 residues. CDR1 and CDR2 (germline): LNHNV, YYDKDF (reference sequence). Trimming removed 4 bases from V and 2 bases from J; junction bases left unmatched: 7. CDR3 DNA: TGTGCCACCAGCACACAGCGGACAGGGGGTAACACTGAAGCTTTCTTT. The encoded protein is CATSTQRTGGNTEAFF.

The CDR3 spells CASTIIGGTGELFF. In DNA form, the CDR3 reads TGTGCCAGCACCATAATTGGGGGGACCGGGGAGCTGTTTTTT. The rearrangement joins TRBV7-2 to TRBJ2-2; maybe TRBD2 (6 bases). This CDR3 contains 14 residues. The ends were cut back, 7 bases at V and 5 bases at J, with 14 bases in the middle. Germline loops: CDR1 SGHTA, CDR2 FQGNSA.

The chain combines TRBV6-5 with TRBJ1-6, with TRBD1 identical over 10 bases. The CDR3 extends over 14 amino acids. The germline V gene encodes CDR1 MNHEY and CDR2 SVGAGI. The J segment lost 12 bases and the V segment lost 0 bases, leaving 2 bases of the junction unmatched. As DNA, the CDR3 is TGTGCCAGCAGTTACTCGGGACAGGGGTTACCCCTCCACTTT. Protein sequence: CASSYSGQGLPLHF.

The chain couples TRBV5-4 to TRBJ2-3; tentative D call: TRBD2 (6 bases). Looked up from germline, CDR1 is SGHNT and CDR2 is YYREEE (reference sequence). The ends were cut back, 2 bases at V and 1 base at J, with 23 bases in the middle. This CDR3 spans 19 amino acids. CDR3 loop: CASSLPGDFLLPGTDTQYF. In nucleotides, the CDR3 is TGTGCCAGCAGCTTACCTGGGGACTTTCTCCTCCCGGGCACAGATACGCAGTATTTT.